These 17 T cell receptor beta chains share one sample of origin, sequenced in a study of T-cell memory formation after mild COVID-19. One entry per CDR3 protein, called by TCRdb with MiXCR from the 5' RACE reads. The sample shows 190,000 or so distinct CDR3 sequences, about a fifth of them seen only once. The sequenced sample was PBMCs or a T cell subset sorted from them (not recorded which). The receptors shown here come from an adult woman who had mild COVID-19 (a few samples of this study predate the infection). Cell type and time point are not known.

This clonotype has a handful of counts. The J gene is TRBJ2-7, the V gene TRBV4-3; D possibly corresponds to TRBD1 (6 bases). V was cut by 4 bases and J by 5 bases, with 27 bases left in between. CDR1 is LGHNA and CDR2 is YSLEER in the germline V gene. The CDR3 contains 18 residues. The CDR3 here is CASSRKPDSRHPCDEQYF. CDR3 nucleotides: TGCGCCAGCAGCCGCAAGCCGGACAGCCGACACCCTTGCGACGAGCAGTACTTC.

This clonotype was seen only a few times. The chain links TRBV6-4 to TRBJ1-6; 9 bases are a match to TRBD1. Looked up from germline, CDR1 is MRHNA and CDR2 is SNTAGT. The CDR3 totals 15 residues. The trim removed 3 bases at V and 6 bases at J, leaving 3 bases unmatched. CDR3 nucleotides: TGTGCCAGCAGTGAAAAGACAGGGGGTAATTCACCCCTCCACTTT. Amino acids: CASSEKTGGNSPLHF.

The sample holds one count of this clonotype. The chain combines TRBV4-1 with TRBJ1-2, with no clear D. V was trimmed by 0 bases and J by 4 bases, leaving 15 bases between them. CDR1 is MGHRA, CDR2 YSYEKL, per germline. The CDR3 sequence is 16 residues long. CDR3 coding DNA: TGCGCCAGCAGCCAAGAAGGTGGGCTTCCTCTCTATGGCTACACCTTC. Translation: CASSQEGGLPLYGYTF.

This clonotype came up a few times. The rearrangement links TRBV4-1 to TRBJ2-7; D is unresolved. The CDR3 length is 13 residues. Germline V CDR1 and CDR2: MGHRA, YSYEKL. Trimming took 2 bases from V and 6 from J, leaving 11 bases between them. CDR3 amino acids: CASSQTGPLEQYF. The CDR3 DNA reads as TGCGCCAGCAGCCAAACCGGGCCCCTCGAGCAGTACTTC.

In DNA, the CDR3 is TGCGCCAGCAGCCAAGATGCTACAGGCCGCAATCAGCCCCAGCATTTT. This translates into CASSQDATGRNQPQHF. The V gene is TRBV4-1, the J gene TRBJ1-5; possibly TRBD1 for D (5 bases). The CDR3 extends over 16 amino acids. V was pared by 0 bases and J by 2 bases, with 11 bases between. The V gene's germline CDR1 is MGHRA and CDR2 YSYEKL.

The sample holds a few counts of this clonotype. This chain uses TRBV29-1 with TRBJ2-7; D is perhaps TRBD1 (6 bases). Germline V gives CDR1 SQVTM, CDR2 ANQGSEA. With 6 bases removed from V and 3 bases from J, the gap between germline ends came to 15 bases. This CDR3 contains 13 residues. The CDR3 nucleotides are TGCAGCGTCCTTGGGGACACGAGCTACGAGCAGTACTTC. Amino acids: CSVLGDTSYEQYF.

The chain has TRBV10-3 and TRBJ2-5; 9 nucleotides match TRBD1. CDR1 and CDR2 (germline): ENHRY, SYGVKD. The J segment lost 3 bases and the V segment lost 5 bases, leaving 10 bases of the junction unmatched. This CDR3 is built from 16 residues. In nucleotides, the CDR3 is TGTGCCATCAGTCCCGGGGACAGGGTCCTGGAAGAGACCCAGTACTTC. Its translation is CAISPGDRVLEETQYF.

This clonotype was found a few times. The chain links TRBV3-1 to TRBJ2-1; tentatively, D is TRBD2 (5 bases). The V gene lost 1 base and the J gene lost 7 bases, with 17 bases spanning the gap. The CDR3 totals 16 residues. CDR1 and CDR2 (germline): LGHDT, YNNKEL (reference sequence). The chain's CDR3 is CASSQVYQIGGNEQFF. The CDR3 DNA is TGTGCCAGCAGCCAAGTGTACCAGATTGGCGGGAATGAGCAGTTCTTC.

The genes are TRBV14 and TRBJ1-1, with D maybe TRBD1 (5 bases). Trimming took off 0 bases at V and 1 base at J, with 18 bases between the two ends. The CDR3 sequence is 18 residues long. The germline V gene encodes CDR1 SGHDN and CDR2 FVKESK. The CDR3 here is CASSQERVGKGRNTEAFF. The CDR3 DNA reads as TGTGCCAGCAGCCAAGAACGGGTTGGAAAGGGGAGGAACACTGAAGCTTTCTTT.

The V gene is TRBV12-3 or TRBV12-4, the J gene TRBJ2-7, with 7 bases identical to TRBD1. With 8 bases clipped from V and 3 bases from J, the junction kept 13 bases outside the gene matches. The CDR3 runs 15 residues. CDR3 in amino acids: CASSTHTGQFYEQYF. CDR3 coding DNA: TGTGCCAGCTCAACGCATACGGGACAGTTCTACGAGCAGTACTTC.

The V call is TRBV5-1, the J call TRBJ2-3, with D possibly being TRBD2 (5 bases). The CDR3 length is 15 residues. Trimming stripped 1 base from V and 6 bases from J, with 15 bases between. From germline, CDR1 is SGHRS and CDR2 YFSETQ. The CDR3 sequence is CASSLRSEGLDTQYF. In DNA, the CDR3 is TGCGCCAGCAGCTTGAGAAGTGAGGGCCTTGATACGCAGTATTTT.

The sample holds a few counts of this clonotype. This chain uses TRBV2 with TRBJ1-4; no clear D. The germline V gene has CDR1 SNHLY and CDR2 FYNNEI. Trimming left V 4 bases short and J 7 bases short, with 16 bases between. CDR3 size: 15 residues. The CDR3 is CASSGLTDPGEKLFF. The CDR3 bases are TGTGCCAGCAGTGGCCTTACAGATCCGGGTGAAAAACTGTTTTTT. The entire variable domain, with the rest obtained from reference TRBV2 and TRBJ1-4, is as follows: EPEVTQTPSHQVTQMGQEVILRCVPISNHLYFYWYRQILGQKVEFLVSFYNNEISEKSEIFDDQFSVERPDGSNFTLKIRSTKLEDSAMYFCASSGLTDPGEKLFFGSGTQLSVL.

The rearrangement links TRBV19 to TRBJ2-3; 13 nucleotides line up with TRBD2. The V gene's germline CDR1 is LNHDA and CDR2 SQIVND (reference sequence). The trim removed 8 bases at V and 6 bases at J, leaving 14 bases unmatched. The CDR3 length is 17 residues. CDR3 in DNA: TGTGCCAGTCCTCCTCCGACTAGCGGGGGGAAGATCGATACGCAGTATTTT. Protein sequence: CASPPPTSGGKIDTQYF.

The J gene is TRBJ1-5, the V gene TRBV2; D uncertain. The germline V gene encodes CDR1 SNHLY and CDR2 FYNNEI. V was cut by 6 bases and J by 6 bases, with 18 bases left in between. The CDR3 length is 15 residues. This CDR3 is CASRENLGGRQPQHF. DNA of the CDR3: TGTGCCAGCAGGGAAAATTTGGGAGGCCGTCAGCCCCAGCATTTT.

The V call is TRBV7-9, the J call TRBJ2-1; tentatively, D is TRBD1 (6 bases). Trimming left V 5 bases short and J 0 bases short, with 14 bases between. This CDR3 has 16 residues. Germline V CDR1 and CDR2: SEHNR, FQNEAQ (reference sequence). Written as DNA, the CDR3 is TGTGCCAGCAGCCCCTCCGGGACATACTCCTACAATGAGCAGTTCTTC. It encodes CASSPSGTYSYNEQFF.

This rearrangement joins TRBV6-6 to TRBJ2-4; D is ambiguous. This CDR3 comprises 12 residues. CDR1 is MNHNY, CDR2 SVGAGI, per germline (reference sequence). V lost 1 base to trimming and J lost 13 bases, with 11 bases between them. CDR3 nucleotides: TGTGCCAGCAGTTACTTTGGGGAAGAACAGTACTTC. Translated: CASSYFGEEQYF.

The CDR3 DNA sequence: TGTGCCAGCAGCCCCTCGGGGGCCACAGATACGCAGTATTTT. This encodes CASSPSGATDTQYF. The V and J genes are TRBV7-2 and TRBJ2-3, with D perhaps matching TRBD1 or TRBD2 (6 bases each). This CDR3 comprises 14 residues. V shed 5 bases and J shed 2 bases, with 11 bases lying between them. CDR1 and CDR2 (germline): SGHTA, FQGNSA.